This TCR beta chain came from a study of cytomegalovirus exposure and HLA in healthy donors. The PCR employed 60 Vbeta primers together with 13 Jbeta primers. Data came from immunoSEQ multiplex PCR; TCRdb stores just in-frame clones and leaves some out. The sample records some 98,000 clones, over 80% being singletons. Findings of the study overall: Association with HLA alleles at 0.05 false discovery rate was found for 15,000 to 20,000 TCR beta sequences in a later analysis. Certain indistinguishable V segments, among them TRBV6-2 and TRBV6-3, were excluded.

Germline CDR1 reads MNHEY; CDR2 reads SVGAGI. This CDR3 has 13 amino acids. On this clone itself: Its antigen is currently unknown.

This chain links TRBV6-5 with TRBJ2-5, with D uncertain. The tail of the sequence fits TRBJ2-7 better, so the J call may be wrong. The source material was PBMCs. This TCR derives from a female donor in good health and CMV-seropositive. Written as DNA, the CDR3 is TGTGCCACTTCAGGTTTGACATCCTACGAGCAGTACTTC. Its translation is CATSGLTSYEQYF.